The 14 T cell receptor beta chains reported below all come from one sample, sequenced in a study of blood T cell repertoires in COVID-19. Assay used: immunoSEQ multiplex PCR; TCRdb lists only in-frame clones, some missing. The sample contains a few hundred thousand clones, more than 75% of which appear only once. Specimen: PBMCs or T cells enriched from blood (not recorded which). Every receptor here comes from a man aged 40-50 years in a cohort exposed to, infected with or recovered from COVID-19 (not recorded which).

The chain carries TRBV24-1 and TRBJ2-1; possible D gene TRBD1, 5 bases. CDR1 is KGHDR and CDR2 is SFDVKD in the germline V gene. CDR3 length equals 13 residues. Trimming stripped 6 bases from V and 7 bases from J, with 12 bases between. CDR3 sequence (DNA): TGTGCCACCAGTTCCACCAGGGAAAATGAGCAGTTCTTC. It encodes CATSSTRENEQFF.

This clone was seen a single time. The chain is built from TRBV28 and TRBJ1-1; tentatively, D is TRBD1 (5 bases). CDR1 is MDHEN and CDR2 is SYDVKM in the germline V gene. There are 16 residues in the CDR3. The V gene lost 4 bases and the J gene lost 1 base, with 16 bases spanning the gap. The DNA for the CDR3 is TGTGCCAGCAGTTCCCCTCGCACAGGCACGAACACTGAAGCTTTCTTT. Its translation: CASSSPRTGTNTEAFF.

The chain links TRBV18 to TRBJ1-5; maybe TRBD1 (5 bases). CDR3 length equals 16 residues. The germline CDR1 and CDR2 sequences are KGHSH and LQKENI. V gave up 2 bases and J gave up 3 bases, with 14 bases separating them. This CDR3 is CASSPVRMGHNQPQHF. The DNA for the CDR3 is TGTGCCAGCTCACCAGTTCGGATGGGGCACAATCAGCCCCAGCATTTT.

The chain links TRBV4-1 to TRBJ2-3; 11 nucleotides match TRBD2. The CDR3 spans 18 residues. The trim removed 5 bases at V and 1 base at J, leaving 11 bases unmatched. From germline, CDR1 is MGHRA and CDR2 YSYEKL. The DNA of the CDR3 is TGCGCCAGCAGCAATCTAGCGGGAGGCCAGCAGGGCACAGATACGCAGTATTTT. It codes for CASSNLAGGQQGTDTQYF.

The rearrangement joins TRBV30 to TRBJ2-2; D not resolved. V lost 0 bases and J 5 bases, leaving 4 bases between the germline ends. The germline V gene has CDR1 GTSNPN and CDR2 SVGIG (reference sequence). The CDR3 totals 12 residues. This chain's CDR3 is CAWSVATGELFF. The CDR3 nucleotides are TGTGCCTGGAGTGTGGCAACCGGGGAGCTGTTTTTT.

This clone was seen once. The chain has TRBV7-9 and TRBJ1-1; D gene uncertain. The CDR3 covers 13 residues. The germline CDR1 and CDR2 sequences are SEHNR and FQNEAQ (reference sequence). V dropped 1 base and J dropped 8 bases, with 11 bases sitting between them. For the CDR3, the DNA is TGTGCCAGCAGCTTAGAGGAGGGAGGGGAAGCTTTCTTT. Translation: CASSLEEGGEAFF. Combining the CDR3 with reference TRBV7-9 and TRBJ1-1 gives the whole variable domain DTGVSQNPRHKITKRGQNVTFRCDPISEHNRLYWYRQTLGQGPEFLTYFQNEAQLEKSRLLSDRFSAERPKGSFSTLEIQRTEQGDSAMYLCASSLEEGGEAFFGQGTRLTVV.

This chain uses TRBV10-3 with TRBJ1-1; TRBD1 matches 7 bases. This CDR3 comprises 12 residues. Losses at the gene ends were 5 bases for V and 6 bases for J; bases not matched to a gene: 3. Germline CDR1 ENHRY, CDR2 SYGVKD. The CDR3 loop is CAISQGEAEAFF. In DNA, the CDR3 is TGTGCCATCAGTCAGGGGGAGGCTGAAGCTTTCTTT.

This clone has ten or more counts. The gene calls are TRBV15 and TRBJ2-1; TRBD1 matches at 10 bases. The CDR3 has 15 amino acids. V shed 7 bases, J shed 3 bases, and the junction held 6 bases outside the gene matches. Germline CDR1 LNHNV, CDR2 YYDKDF (reference sequence). CDR3 DNA: TGTGCCACCACCGGGGACAGGGGTGGCTACAATGAGCAGTTCTTC. It specifies CATTGDRGGYNEQFF.

This rearrangement joins TRBV11-1 to TRBJ2-1, with 7 bases matching TRBD2. V was pared by 3 bases and J by 8 bases, with 7 bases of the junction left unmatched. This CDR3 region has 14 residues. CDR1 and CDR2 (germline): SGHAT, FQDESV (reference sequence). The CDR3 is CASSFSSGDDEQFF. The CDR3 bases are TGTGCCAGCAGCTTCTCTAGCGGCGATGATGAGCAGTTCTTC.

V is TRBV7-9 and J is TRBJ2-3, with 9 nucleotides matching TRBD2. The CDR3 is made up of 19 amino acids. Trimming took 1 base from V and 4 from J; bases not matched to a gene: 15. Germline CDR1 SEHNR, CDR2 FQNEAQ (reference sequence). CDR3 sequence reads: CASSLVGRFDSGSSDTQYF. The CDR3 nucleotides read TGTGCCAGCAGCTTAGTTGGCCGGTTTGATAGCGGGAGCTCAGATACGCAGTATTTT.

Only one count was recorded for this clone. The gene calls are TRBV28 and TRBJ2-7; tentative D call: TRBD1 (6 bases). From germline, CDR1 is MDHEN and CDR2 SYDVKM. The V gene lost 6 bases and the J gene lost 3 bases, with 15 bases spanning the gap. The CDR3 sequence is 14 residues long. CDR3 sequence reads: CASRETGRGYEQYF. The CDR3 DNA sequence: TGTGCCAGCAGAGAGACAGGACGCGGCTACGAGCAGTACTTC. Full variable domain (remainder filled in from reference TRBV28 and TRBJ2-7): DVKVTQSSRYLVKRTGEKVFLECVQDMDHENMFWYRQDPGLGLRLIYFSYDVKMKEKGDIPEGYSVSREKKERFSLILESASTNQTSMYLCASRETGRGYEQYFGPGTRLTVT.

This sequence joins TRBV7-9 and TRBJ2-1; weak D call: TRBD2 (5 bases). V dropped 1 base and J dropped 2 bases, with 18 bases sitting between them. There are 18 residues in the CDR3. Looked up from germline, CDR1 is SEHNR and CDR2 is FQNEAQ (reference sequence). The CDR3 DNA follows: TGTGCCAGCAGCTTAGTGTCAGATAGCGAGGTCCCCTACAATGAGCAGTTCTTC. This gives the protein CASSLVSDSEVPYNEQFF. Supplemented by reference TRBV7-9 and TRBJ2-1, the full variable domain reads DTGVSQNPRHKITKRGQNVTFRCDPISEHNRLYWYRQTLGQGPEFLTYFQNEAQLEKSRLLSDRFSAERPKGSFSTLEIQRTEQGDSAMYLCASSLVSDSEVPYNEQFFGPGTRLTVL.

The J gene is TRBJ2-6, the V gene TRBV10-2; tentative D call: TRBD2 (7 bases). The CDR3 runs 15 residues. V lost 7 bases and J lost 0, with 10 bases in between. Germline V gene sequence: CDR1 WSHSY, CDR2 SAAADI. The CDR3 here is CASTGGISGANVLTF. The CDR3 DNA follows: TGCGCCAGCACGGGGGGCATCTCTGGGGCCAACGTCCTGACTTTC.

This clone was counted only a few times. The V call is TRBV27, the J call TRBJ2-2; D gene ambiguous. CDR1 and CDR2 from the germline V gene are MNHEY and SMNVEV (reference sequence). Trimming took off 4 bases at V and 4 bases at J, with 16 bases between the two ends. The CDR3 sequence is 16 residues long. CDR3 in DNA: TGTGCCAGCAGTTCGAGCCGGGTTACCCTCACCGGGGAGCTGTTTTTT. Protein sequence: CASSSSRVTLTGELFF.